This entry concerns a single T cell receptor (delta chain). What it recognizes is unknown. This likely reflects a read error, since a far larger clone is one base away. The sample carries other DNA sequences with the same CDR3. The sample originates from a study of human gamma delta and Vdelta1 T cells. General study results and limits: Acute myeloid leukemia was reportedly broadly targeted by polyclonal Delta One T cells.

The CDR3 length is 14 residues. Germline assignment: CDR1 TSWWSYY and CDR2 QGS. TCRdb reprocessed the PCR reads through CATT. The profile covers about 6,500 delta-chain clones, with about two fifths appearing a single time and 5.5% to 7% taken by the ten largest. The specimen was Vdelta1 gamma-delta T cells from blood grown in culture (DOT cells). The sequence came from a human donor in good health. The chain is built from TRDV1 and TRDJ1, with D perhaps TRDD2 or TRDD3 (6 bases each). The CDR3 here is CALGDRILPDKLIF. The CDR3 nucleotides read TGTGCGCTTGGGGATCGAATCCTACCCGATAAACTCATCTTT.